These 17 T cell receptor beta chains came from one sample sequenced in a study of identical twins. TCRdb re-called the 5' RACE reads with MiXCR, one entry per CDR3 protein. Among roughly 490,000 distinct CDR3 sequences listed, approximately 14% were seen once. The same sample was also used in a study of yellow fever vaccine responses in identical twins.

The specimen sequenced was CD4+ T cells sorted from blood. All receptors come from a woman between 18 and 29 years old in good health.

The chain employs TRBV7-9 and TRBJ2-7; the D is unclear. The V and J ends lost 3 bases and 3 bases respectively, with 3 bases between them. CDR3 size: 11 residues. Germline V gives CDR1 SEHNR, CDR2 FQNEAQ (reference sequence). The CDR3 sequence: CASSFIYEQYF. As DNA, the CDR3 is TGTGCCAGCAGCTTTATCTACGAGCAGTACTTC.

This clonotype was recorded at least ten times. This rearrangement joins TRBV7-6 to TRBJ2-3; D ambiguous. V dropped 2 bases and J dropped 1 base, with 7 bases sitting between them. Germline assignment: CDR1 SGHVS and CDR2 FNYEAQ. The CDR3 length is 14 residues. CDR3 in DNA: TGTGCCAGCAGCTTACCGCCGGGCACAGATACGCAGTATTTT. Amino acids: CASSLPPGTDTQYF.

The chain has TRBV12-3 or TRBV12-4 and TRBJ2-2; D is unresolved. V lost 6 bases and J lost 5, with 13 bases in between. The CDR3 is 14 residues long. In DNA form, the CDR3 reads TGTGCCAGCAGACCAGACCGCTATACCGGGGAGCTGTTTTTT. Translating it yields CASRPDRYTGELFF.

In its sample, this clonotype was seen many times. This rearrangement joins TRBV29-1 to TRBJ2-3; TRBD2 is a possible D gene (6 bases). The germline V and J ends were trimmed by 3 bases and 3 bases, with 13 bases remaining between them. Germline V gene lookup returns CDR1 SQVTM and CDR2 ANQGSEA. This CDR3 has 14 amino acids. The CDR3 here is CSVDPLASTDTQYF. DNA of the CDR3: TGCAGCGTTGACCCCCTAGCGTCGACAGATACGCAGTATTTT.

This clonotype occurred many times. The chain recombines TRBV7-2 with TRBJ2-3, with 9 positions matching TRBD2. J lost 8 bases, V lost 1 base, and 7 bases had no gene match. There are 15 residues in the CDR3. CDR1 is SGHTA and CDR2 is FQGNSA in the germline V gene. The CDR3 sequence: CASSLGLAGPPTQYF. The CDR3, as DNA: TGTGCCAGCAGCTTAGGCCTAGCGGGACCCCCTACGCAGTATTTT.

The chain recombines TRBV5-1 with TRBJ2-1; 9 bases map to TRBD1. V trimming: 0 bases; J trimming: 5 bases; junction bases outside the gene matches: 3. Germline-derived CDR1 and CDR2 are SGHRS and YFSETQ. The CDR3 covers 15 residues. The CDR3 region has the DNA TGCGCCAGCAGCTTGGCACAGGGGGCCAACAATGAGCAGTTCTTC. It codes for CASSLAQGANNEQFF.

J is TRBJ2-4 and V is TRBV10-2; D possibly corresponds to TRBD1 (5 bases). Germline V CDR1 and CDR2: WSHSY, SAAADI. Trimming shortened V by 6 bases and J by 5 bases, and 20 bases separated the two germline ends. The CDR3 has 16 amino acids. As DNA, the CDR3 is TGCGCCAGCAGCAAAATGGGGCTTCTGGAACAAAACATTCAGTACTTC. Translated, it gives CASSKMGLLEQNIQYF.

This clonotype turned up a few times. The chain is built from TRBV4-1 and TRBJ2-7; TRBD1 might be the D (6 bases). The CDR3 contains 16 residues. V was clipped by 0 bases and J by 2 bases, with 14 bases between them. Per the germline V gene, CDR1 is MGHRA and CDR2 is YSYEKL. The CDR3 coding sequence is TGCGCCAGCAGCCAAGAAAGACAGGATTCAACCTACGAGCAGTACTTC. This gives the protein CASSQERQDSTYEQYF.

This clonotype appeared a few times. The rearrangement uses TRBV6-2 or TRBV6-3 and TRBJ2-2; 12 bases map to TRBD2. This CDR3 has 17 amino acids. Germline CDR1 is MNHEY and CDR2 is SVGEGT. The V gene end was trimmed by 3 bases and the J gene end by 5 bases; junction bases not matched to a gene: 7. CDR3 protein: CASSYRTTSGRTGELFF. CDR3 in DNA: TGTGCCAGCAGTTATCGGACGACTAGCGGGAGAACCGGGGAGCTGTTTTTT.

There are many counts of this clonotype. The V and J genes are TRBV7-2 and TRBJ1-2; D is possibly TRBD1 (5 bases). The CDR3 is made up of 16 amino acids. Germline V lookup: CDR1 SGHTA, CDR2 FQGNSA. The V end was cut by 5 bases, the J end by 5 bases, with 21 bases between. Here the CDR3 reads CASSPQWRGRNYGYTF. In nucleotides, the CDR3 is TGTGCCAGCAGCCCCCAATGGCGGGGACGCAATTATGGCTACACCTTC.

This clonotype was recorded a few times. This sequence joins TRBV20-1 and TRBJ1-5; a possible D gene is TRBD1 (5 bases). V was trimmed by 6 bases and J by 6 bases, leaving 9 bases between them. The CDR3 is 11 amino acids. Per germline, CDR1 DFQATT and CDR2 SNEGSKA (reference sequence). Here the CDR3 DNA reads TGCAGTGCGGGGGGACTTCAGCCCCAGCATTTT. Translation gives CSAGGLQPQHF.

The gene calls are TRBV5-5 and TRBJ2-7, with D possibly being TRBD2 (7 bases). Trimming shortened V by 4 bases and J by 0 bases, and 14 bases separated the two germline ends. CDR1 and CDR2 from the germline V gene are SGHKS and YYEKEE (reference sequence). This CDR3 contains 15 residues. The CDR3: CASSIGGVLSYEQYF. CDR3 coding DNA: TGTGCCAGCAGCATAGGGGGGGTACTCTCCTACGAGCAGTACTTC.

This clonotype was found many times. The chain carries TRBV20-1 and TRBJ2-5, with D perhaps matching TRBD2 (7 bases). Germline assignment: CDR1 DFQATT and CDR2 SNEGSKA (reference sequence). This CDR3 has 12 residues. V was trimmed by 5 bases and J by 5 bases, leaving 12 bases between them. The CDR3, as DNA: TGCAGTGCTGGGGGGGGCCTCGAGACCCAGTACTTC. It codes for CSAGGGLETQYF.

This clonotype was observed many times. The CDR3 is CASSRLLAGGVYEQYF. CDR3 bases: TGCGCCAGCAGCCGCCTACTAGCGGGAGGGGTCTACGAGCAGTACTTC. The genes are TRBV4-1 and TRBJ2-7; 13 nucleotides agree with TRBD2. Trimming removed 4 bases from V and 3 bases from J; junction bases left unmatched: 6. Germline values: CDR1 MGHRA, CDR2 YSYEKL. The CDR3 has 16 amino acids.

The CDR3 DNA is TGTGCCAGCAGCACCAGCGGGGGAAGCAATGAGCAGTTCTTC. This encodes CASSTSGGSNEQFF. This rearrangement joins TRBV12-3 or TRBV12-4 to TRBJ2-1, with 8 bases aligning to TRBD2. This CDR3 has 14 residues. Germline trimming cut 6 bases from V and 6 bases from J; bases unmatched to any gene: 7.

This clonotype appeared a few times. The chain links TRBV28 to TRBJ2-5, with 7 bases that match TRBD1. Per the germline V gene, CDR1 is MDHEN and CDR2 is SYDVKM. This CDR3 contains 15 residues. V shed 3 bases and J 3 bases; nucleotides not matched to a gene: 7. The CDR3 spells CASSFGWQGEETQYF. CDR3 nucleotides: TGTGCCAGCAGTTTTGGGTGGCAGGGGGAAGAGACCCAGTACTTC.

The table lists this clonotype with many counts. CDR3 in DNA: TGTGCCAGCAGCCTAAACCGGGACAGCGATACGCAGTATTTT. This sequence encodes CASSLNRDSDTQYF. This chain joins TRBV11-2 and TRBJ2-3, with 7 positions matching TRBD1. Germline V gene data show CDR1 as SGHAT and CDR2 as FQNNGV. Unmatched junction bases numbered 8, after V lost 5 bases and J lost 6 bases. The CDR3 has 14 residues.